Below, 24 T cell receptor beta chains from the same sample are listed, as sequenced in a study of blood T cell repertoires in COVID-19. Sequenced by immunoSEQ multiplex PCR; TCRdb stores in-frame clones only, minus some. Among roughly 320,000 clones listed, roughly 89% were seen once. Sequencing was carried out using peripheral blood. All receptors come from a woman in her twenties or thirties with COVID-19, enrolled during active disease.

The V call is TRBV11-3, the J call TRBJ1-6; D may be TRBD1 (5 bases). The V end lost 2 bases, the J end lost 6 bases, and 11 bases lay between the germline ends. Germline assignment: CDR1 SGHNT and CDR2 YENEEA. CDR3 length: 15 residues. In DNA, the CDR3 is TGTGCCAGCAGCTTAAATGGGGGGGGTAATTCACCCCTCCACTTT. It codes for CASSLNGGGNSPLHF.

The V gene is TRBV11-3, the J gene TRBJ2-1; 7 bases are a match to TRBD1. CDR3 length equals 14 residues. The germline V gene encodes CDR1 SGHNT and CDR2 YENEEA. Trimming cost V 4 bases and J 3 bases; bases outside gene matches: 3. The CDR3 reads CASSYRDSYNEQFF. Here the CDR3 DNA reads TGTGCCAGCAGCTACCGGGACAGCTACAATGAGCAGTTCTTC. Together with reference TRBV11-3 and TRBJ2-1, the CDR3 gives the full variable domain: EAGVVQSPRYKIIEKKQPVAFWCNPISGHNTLYWYLQNLGQGPELLIRYENEEAVDDSQLPKDRFSAERLKGVDSTLKIQPAELGDSAVYLCASSYRDSYNEQFFGPGTRLTVL.

The chain is built from TRBV6-1 and TRBJ1-2, with 9 bases identical to TRBD1. The CDR3 is 16 amino acids. J was trimmed by 3 bases and V by 0 bases; bases with no gene match: 5. Per germline, CDR1 MNHNS and CDR2 SASEGT. The DNA for the CDR3 is TGTGCCAGCAGTGAAGCTTTTCGGGACAGGGACTATGGCTACACCTTC. Residues: CASSEAFRDRDYGYTF.

The V gene is TRBV28, the J gene TRBJ2-1, with 10 nucleotides matching TRBD2. This CDR3 has 17 residues. Germline V lookup: CDR1 MDHEN, CDR2 SYDVKM. Trimming at V came to 3 bases and at J to 8 bases, leaving 13 bases not matched to a gene. CDR3 sequence (DNA): TGTGCCAGCAGTTTCACCATAGCGGGGGGTAGCTCCGATGAGCAGTTCTTC. It specifies CASSFTIAGGSSDEQFF.

The chain uses TRBV4-1 and TRBJ2-6; TRBD2 matches 8 bases. The junction had 10 bases not matched to a gene; V was cut back by 6 bases and J by 3 bases. CDR1 is MGHRA and CDR2 is YSYEKL in the germline V gene. The CDR3 totals 17 residues. For the CDR3, the DNA is TGCGCCAGCAGTCGTCGCCCGGGGGGGTTTGGGGCCAACGTCCTGACTTTC. Amino acid sequence: CASSRRPGGFGANVLTF.

The rearrangement joins TRBV19 to TRBJ1-3, with D perhaps matching TRBD1 (6 bases). The CDR3 is 16 amino acids. Germline CDR1 and CDR2: LNHDA and SQIVND (reference sequence). V was cut by 9 bases and J by 3 bases, with 21 bases left in between. Here the CDR3 reads CASTHLGGAYGNTIYF. The CDR3 nucleotides read TGTGCCAGCACCCATTTGGGGGGGGCCTATGGAAACACCATATATTTT.

V is TRBV19 and J is TRBJ1-6, with TRBD1 identical over 7 bases. Germline CDR1 and CDR2: LNHDA and SQIVND (reference sequence). This CDR3 spans 14 amino acids. Trimming took 4 bases from V and 7 from J; bases not matched to a gene: 4. The chain's CDR3 is CASSTGQVNSPLHF. DNA for the CDR3: TGTGCCAGTAGTACCGGACAGGTGAATTCACCCCTCCACTTT.

The CDR3 DNA reads as TGTGCCAGTACCCTGACAGGGGGCAATCAGCCCCAGCATTTT. This gives the protein CASTLTGGNQPQHF. The gene calls are TRBV19 and TRBJ1-5; 8 bases map to TRBD1. V dropped 7 bases and J dropped 2; count of bases not matched to a gene: 4. The V gene's germline CDR1 is LNHDA and CDR2 SQIVND (reference sequence). The CDR3 extends over 14 amino acids.

The CDR3 DNA is TGTGCCAGCAGTTGGGGCGGACCGTCTTATAGTGAGCAGTTCTTC. Its translation is CASSWGGPSYSEQFF. The chain couples TRBV28 to TRBJ2-1, with TRBD1 as a possible D gene (5 bases). The germline V and J ends were trimmed by 4 bases and 9 bases, with 19 bases remaining between them. Germline V gene lookup returns CDR1 MDHEN and CDR2 SYDVKM. The CDR3 loop spans 15 amino acids.

This clone was observed once. The chain has TRBV28 and TRBJ2-5; weak D call: TRBD1 (5 bases). Germline values: CDR1 MDHEN, CDR2 SYDVKM. The CDR3 is 14 amino acids. Trimming removed 1 base from V and 5 bases from J, with 11 bases in between. CDR3 bases: TGTGCCAGCAGTTTATATTCAGGGATCGAGACCCAGTACTTC. It is translated as CASSLYSGIETQYF.

This clone was picked up one time. The CDR3 region has the DNA TGTGCCAGCAGCTCCCCGGGGCAGGGGGCAGCTGGCTACACCTTC. Its translation: CASSSPGQGAAGYTF. This rearrangement joins TRBV5-5 to TRBJ1-2; 8 bases line up with TRBD1. The CDR3 consists of 15 residues. The germline CDR1 and CDR2 sequences are SGHKS and YYEKEE (reference sequence). V shed 3 bases and J 7 bases; nucleotides not matched to a gene: 11.

Only a few counts were recorded for this clone. The V and J genes are TRBV20-1 and TRBJ1-3; perhaps TRBD1 as D (6 bases). The CDR3 totals 14 residues. CDR1 DFQATT and CDR2 SNEGSKA come from the germline V gene (reference sequence). Trimming left V 3 bases short and J 2 bases short, with 11 bases between. CDR3 in DNA: TGCAGTGCTAGTTTAGGGGGAACTGGAAACACCATATATTTT. This codes for CSASLGGTGNTIYF.

This chain joins TRBV10-1 and TRBJ2-7; D uncertain. Per germline, CDR1 WNHNN and CDR2 SYGVQD (reference sequence). This CDR3 has 12 residues. Trimming cost V 7 bases and J 1 base, with 8 bases left between them. Here the CDR3 DNA reads TGCGCCAGCACAGGTACATCCTACGAGCAGTACTTC. It yields the protein CASTGTSYEQYF.

V usage is TRBV28 and J usage is TRBJ1-6; D might be TRBD1 (6 bases). Germline CDR1 MDHEN, CDR2 SYDVKM. CDR3 size: 14 residues. V lost 8 bases, J lost 7 bases, and 15 bases lay in between. CDR3 nucleotide sequence: TGTGCCAGCCGGTTACAGGGAGAGAATTCACCCCTCCACTTT. Protein sequence: CASRLQGENSPLHF.

The chain has TRBV28 and TRBJ2-5; 7 nucleotides align to TRBD1. The CDR3 contains 14 residues. Germline CDR1 is MDHEN and CDR2 is SYDVKM. V shed 3 bases and J 6 bases; nucleotides not matched to a gene: 7. The CDR3 loop is CASSFSRQGKTQYF. The DNA for the CDR3 is TGTGCCAGCAGTTTCTCTCGACAGGGAAAGACCCAGTACTTC. Full variable domain (missing parts from reference TRBV28 and TRBJ2-5): DVKVTQSSRYLVKRTGEKVFLECVQDMDHENMFWYRQDPGLGLRLIYFSYDVKMKEKGDIPEGYSVSREKKERFSLILESASTNQTSMYLCASSFSRQGKTQYFGPGTRLLVL.

V gene TRBV6-5 combines with J gene TRBJ1-1; TRBD1 matches at 8 bases. V lost 5 bases and J lost 9; bases outside the gene matches: 5. CDR3 length: 12 amino acids. Germline lookup yields CDR1 MNHEY and CDR2 SVGAGI. This CDR3 is CASSPGQGKAFF. CDR3 bases: TGTGCCAGCAGTCCCGGACAGGGTAAAGCTTTCTTT.

The chain has TRBV5-8 and TRBJ2-5; 9 bases fit TRBD1. Germline V CDR1 and CDR2: SGHTS, YDEGEE. This CDR3 is 13 amino acids long. The V segment lost 8 bases and the J segment 4 bases; nucleotides outside the gene matches: 6. The CDR3, as DNA: TGTGCCAGTCCGGGACAGGGAAGAGAGACCCAGTACTTC. Amino acids: CASPGQGRETQYF.

This sequence joins TRBV9 and TRBJ2-3; a possible D gene is TRBD2 (5 bases). CDR1 and CDR2 from the germline V gene are SGDLS and YYNGEE. The CDR3 contains 14 residues. The V and J ends lost 3 bases and 6 bases respectively, with 14 bases between them. CDR3 region: CASSDSRGGDTQYF. In DNA form, the CDR3 reads TGTGCCAGCAGCGATAGCCGCGGAGGTGATACGCAGTATTTT.

The chain carries TRBV24-1 and TRBJ1-1; the D gene is possibly TRBD1 (6 bases). V lost 6 bases and J 2 bases, leaving 9 bases between the germline ends. This CDR3 has 13 residues. Germline CDR1 reads KGHDR; CDR2 reads SFDVKD. In nucleotides, the CDR3 is TGTGCCACCAGTAGGGGGGGAAACACTGAAGCTTTCTTT. As protein: CATSRGGNTEAFF.

The chain is built from TRBV19 and TRBJ2-1; 8 bases match TRBD2. This CDR3 has 16 residues. CDR1 and CDR2 from the germline V gene are LNHDA and SQIVND (reference sequence). Trimming took 4 bases from V and 3 from J; bases not matched to a gene: 8. The DNA for the CDR3 is TGTGCCAGTAGTAACCAATTAGCGGGGTTCTACAATGAGCAGTTCTTC. It specifies CASSNQLAGFYNEQFF. Complete variable domain (other parts from reference TRBV19 and TRBJ2-1): DGGITQSPKYLFRKEGQNVTLSCEQNLNHDAMYWYRQDPGQGLRLIYYSQIVNDFQKGDIAEGYSVSREKKESFPLTVTSAQKNPTAFYLCASSNQLAGFYNEQFFGPGTRLTVL.

J is TRBJ1-5 and V is TRBV7-9; D unclear. Germline-derived CDR1 and CDR2 are SEHNR and FQNEAQ (reference sequence). This CDR3 comprises 16 residues. Trimming shortened V by 5 bases and J by 3 bases, and 17 bases separated the two germline ends. DNA for the CDR3: TGTGCCAGCAGCAAGGAGAGAGGGATGAACAATCAGCCCCAGCATTTT. Translating it yields CASSKERGMNNQPQHF.

CDR3 DNA: TGTGCCAGCAGCTCCCGGACAGGGGCCTACGAGCAGTACTTC. Amino acid sequence: CASSSRTGAYEQYF. V usage is TRBV7-2 and J usage is TRBJ2-7, with 9 bases lining up with TRBD1. V dropped 4 bases and J dropped 2; count of bases not matched to a gene: 3. The CDR3 is 14 amino acids. Germline CDR1 is SGHTA and CDR2 is FQGNSA.

The chain employs TRBV27 and TRBJ1-2; 8 bases align to TRBD1. V was pared by 2 bases and J by 4 bases, with 6 bases of the junction left unmatched. The CDR3 runs 15 residues. Germline CDR1 MNHEY, CDR2 SMNVEV (reference sequence). The CDR3 DNA sequence: TGTGCCAGCAGTTTAGTTTACAGGGGGAGCTATGGCTACACCTTC. Protein: CASSLVYRGSYGYTF.

This chain joins TRBV7-2 and TRBJ1-2, with 7 bases fitting TRBD1. The CDR3 runs to 15 residues. With 0 bases clipped from V and 4 bases from J, the junction kept 5 bases outside the gene matches. Per germline, CDR1 SGHTA and CDR2 FQGNSA. The chain's CDR3 is CASSLASGQSYGYTF. CDR3 nucleotides: TGTGCCAGCAGCTTAGCCTCGGGACAGTCCTATGGCTACACCTTC.